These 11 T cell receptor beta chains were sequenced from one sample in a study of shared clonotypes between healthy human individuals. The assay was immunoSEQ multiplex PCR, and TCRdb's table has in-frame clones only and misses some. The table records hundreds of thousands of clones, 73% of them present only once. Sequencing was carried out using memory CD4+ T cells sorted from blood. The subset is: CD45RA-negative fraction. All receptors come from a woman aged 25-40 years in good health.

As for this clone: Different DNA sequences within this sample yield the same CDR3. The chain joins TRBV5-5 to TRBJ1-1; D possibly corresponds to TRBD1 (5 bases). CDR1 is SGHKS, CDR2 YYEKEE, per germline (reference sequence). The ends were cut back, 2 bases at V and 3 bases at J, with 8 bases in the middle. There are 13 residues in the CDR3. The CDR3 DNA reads TGTGCCAGCAGCTTCCAGGGTGACACTGAAGCTTTCTTT. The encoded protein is CASSFQGDTEAFF.

The CDR3 nucleotides read TGTGCCACCAGCAGAGGGGACAGGGACACCGGGGAGCTGTTTTTT. Protein product: CATSRGDRDTGELFF. The chain couples TRBV15 to TRBJ2-2; 9 bases match TRBD1. CDR1 LNHNV and CDR2 YYDKDF come from the germline V gene (reference sequence). The CDR3 is 15 residues long. V dropped 1 base and J dropped 3; count of bases not matched to a gene: 0.

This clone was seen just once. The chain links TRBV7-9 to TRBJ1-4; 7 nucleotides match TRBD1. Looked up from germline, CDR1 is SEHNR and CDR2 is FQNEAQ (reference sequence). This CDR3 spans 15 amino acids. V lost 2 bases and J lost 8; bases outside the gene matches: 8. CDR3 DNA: TGTGCCAGCAGCTTATTCGCGACAGGGTTCGAAAAACTGTTTTTT. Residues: CASSLFATGFEKLFF.

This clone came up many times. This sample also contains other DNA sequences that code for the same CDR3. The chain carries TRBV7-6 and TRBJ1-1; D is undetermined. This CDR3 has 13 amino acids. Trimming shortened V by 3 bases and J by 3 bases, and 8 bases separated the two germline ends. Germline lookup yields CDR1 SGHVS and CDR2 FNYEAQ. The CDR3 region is CASSFQSYTEAFF. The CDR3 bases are TGTGCCAGCAGCTTTCAAAGTTACACTGAAGCTTTCTTT.

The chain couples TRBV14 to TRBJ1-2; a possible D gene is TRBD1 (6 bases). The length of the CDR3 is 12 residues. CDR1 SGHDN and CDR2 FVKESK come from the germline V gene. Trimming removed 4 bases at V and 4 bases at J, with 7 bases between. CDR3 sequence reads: CASSPDSYGYTF. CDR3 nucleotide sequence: TGTGCCAGCAGCCCGGACAGCTATGGCTACACCTTC.

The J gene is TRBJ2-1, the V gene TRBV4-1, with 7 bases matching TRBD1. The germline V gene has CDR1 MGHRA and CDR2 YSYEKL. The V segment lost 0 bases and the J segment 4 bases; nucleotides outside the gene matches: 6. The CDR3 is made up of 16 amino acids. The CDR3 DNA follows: TGCGCCAGCAGCCAAGATTGGACAGGTACTTACAATGAGCAGTTCTTC. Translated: CASSQDWTGTYNEQFF.

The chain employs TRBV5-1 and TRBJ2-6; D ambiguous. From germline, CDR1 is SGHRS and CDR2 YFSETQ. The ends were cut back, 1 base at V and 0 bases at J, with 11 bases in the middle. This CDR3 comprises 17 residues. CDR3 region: CASSLSGPSSGANVLTF. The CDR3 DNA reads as TGCGCCAGCAGCTTGTCAGGACCCAGCTCTGGGGCCAACGTCCTGACTTTC.

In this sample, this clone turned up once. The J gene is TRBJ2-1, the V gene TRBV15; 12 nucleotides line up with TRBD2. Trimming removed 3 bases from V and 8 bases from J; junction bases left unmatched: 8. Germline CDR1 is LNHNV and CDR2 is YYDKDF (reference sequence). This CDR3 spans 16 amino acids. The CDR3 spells CATSRVTSGRVHEQFF. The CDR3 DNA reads TGTGCCACCAGCAGGGTGACTAGCGGGAGAGTCCATGAGCAGTTCTTC.

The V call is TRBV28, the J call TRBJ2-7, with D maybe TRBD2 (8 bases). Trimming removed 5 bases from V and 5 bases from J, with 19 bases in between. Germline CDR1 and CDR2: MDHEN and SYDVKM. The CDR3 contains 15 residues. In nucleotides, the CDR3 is TGTGCCAGCAGTGGGTCCAGGGGGGGACTAGACGAGCAGTACTTC. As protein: CASSGSRGGLDEQYF. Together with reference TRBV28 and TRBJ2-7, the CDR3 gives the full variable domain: DVKVTQSSRYLVKRTGEKVFLECVQDMDHENMFWYRQDPGLGLRLIYFSYDVKMKEKGDIPEGYSVSREKKERFSLILESASTNQTSMYLCASSGSRGGLDEQYFGPGTRLTVT.

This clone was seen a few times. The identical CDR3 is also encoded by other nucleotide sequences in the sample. CDR3 in amino acids: CASSPGQGNEKLFF. The CDR3 DNA sequence: TGTGCCAGCAGCCCGGGACAGGGGAATGAAAAACTGTTTTTT. The rearrangement links TRBV7-9 to TRBJ1-4; TRBD1 agrees at 10 bases. The CDR3 totals 14 residues. The germline V gene encodes CDR1 SEHNR and CDR2 FQNEAQ (reference sequence). J gave up 5 bases and V 5 bases, and 2 bases lay outside the gene matches.

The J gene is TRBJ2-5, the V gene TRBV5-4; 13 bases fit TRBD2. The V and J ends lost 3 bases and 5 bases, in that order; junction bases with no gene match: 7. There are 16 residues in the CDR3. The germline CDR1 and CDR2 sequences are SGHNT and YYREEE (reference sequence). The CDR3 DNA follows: TGTGCCAGCAGCTCGGGACTAGCGGGAATGTATGAGACCCAGTACTTC. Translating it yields CASSSGLAGMYETQYF.